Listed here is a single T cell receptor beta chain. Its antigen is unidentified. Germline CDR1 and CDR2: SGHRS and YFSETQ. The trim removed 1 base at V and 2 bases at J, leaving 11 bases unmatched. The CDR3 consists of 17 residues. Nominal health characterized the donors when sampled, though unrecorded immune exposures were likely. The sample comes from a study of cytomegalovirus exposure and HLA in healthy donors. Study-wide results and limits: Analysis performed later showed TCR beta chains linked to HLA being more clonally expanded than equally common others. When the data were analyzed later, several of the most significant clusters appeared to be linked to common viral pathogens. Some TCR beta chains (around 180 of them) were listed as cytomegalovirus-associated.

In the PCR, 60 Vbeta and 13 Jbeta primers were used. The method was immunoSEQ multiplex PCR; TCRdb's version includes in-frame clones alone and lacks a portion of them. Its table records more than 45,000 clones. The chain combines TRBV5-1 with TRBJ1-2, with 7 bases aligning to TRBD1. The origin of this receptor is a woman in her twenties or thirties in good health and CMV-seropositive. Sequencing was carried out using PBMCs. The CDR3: CASSLSPLGTANYGYTF. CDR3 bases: TGCGCCAGCAGCTTGTCGCCCCTCGGGACAGCGAACTATGGCTACACCTTC. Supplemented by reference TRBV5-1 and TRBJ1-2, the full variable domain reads KAGVTQTPRYLIKTRGQQVTLSCSPISGHRSVSWYQQTPGQGLQFLFEYFSETQRNKGNFPGRFSGRQFSNSRSEMNVSTLELGDSALYLCASSLSPLGTANYGYTFGSGTRLTVV.